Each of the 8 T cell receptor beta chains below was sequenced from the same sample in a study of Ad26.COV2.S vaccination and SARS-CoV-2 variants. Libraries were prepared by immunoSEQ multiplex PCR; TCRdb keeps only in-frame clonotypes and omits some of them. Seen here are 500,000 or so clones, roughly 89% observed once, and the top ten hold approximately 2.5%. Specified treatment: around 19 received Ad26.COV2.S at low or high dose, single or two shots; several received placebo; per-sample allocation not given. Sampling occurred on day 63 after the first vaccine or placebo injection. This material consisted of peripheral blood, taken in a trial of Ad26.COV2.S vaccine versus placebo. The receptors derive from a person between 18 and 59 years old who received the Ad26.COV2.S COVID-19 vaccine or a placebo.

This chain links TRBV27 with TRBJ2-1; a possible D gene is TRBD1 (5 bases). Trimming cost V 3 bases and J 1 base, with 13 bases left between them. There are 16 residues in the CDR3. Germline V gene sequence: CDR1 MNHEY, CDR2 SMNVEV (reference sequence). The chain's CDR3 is CASSFWAGMSYNEQFF. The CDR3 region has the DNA TGTGCCAGCAGTTTTTGGGCAGGGATGTCCTACAATGAGCAGTTCTTC.

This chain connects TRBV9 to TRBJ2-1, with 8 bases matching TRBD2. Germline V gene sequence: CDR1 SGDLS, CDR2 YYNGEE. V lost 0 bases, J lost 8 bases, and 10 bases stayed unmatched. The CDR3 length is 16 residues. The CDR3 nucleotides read TGTGCCAGCAGCGTAGGAAGGAGCGGGAGTCGATATGAGCAGTTCTTC. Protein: CASSVGRSGSRYEQFF.

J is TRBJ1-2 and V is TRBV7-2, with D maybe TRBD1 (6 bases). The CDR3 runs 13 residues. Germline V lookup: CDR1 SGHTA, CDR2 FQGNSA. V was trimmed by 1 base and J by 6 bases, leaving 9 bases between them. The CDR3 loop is CASSLDREDGYTF. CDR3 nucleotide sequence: TGTGCCAGCAGCTTAGACAGGGAGGATGGCTACACCTTC.

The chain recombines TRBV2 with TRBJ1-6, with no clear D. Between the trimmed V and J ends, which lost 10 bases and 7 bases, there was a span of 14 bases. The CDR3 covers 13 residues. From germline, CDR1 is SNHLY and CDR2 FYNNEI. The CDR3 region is CATKLSGNSPLHF. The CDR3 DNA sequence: TGTGCCACCAAACTGAGCGGCAATTCACCCCTCCACTTT. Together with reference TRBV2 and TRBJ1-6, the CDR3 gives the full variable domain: EPEVTQTPSHQVTQMGQEVILRCVPISNHLYFYWYRQILGQKVEFLVSFYNNEISEKSEIFDDQFSVERPDGSNFTLKIRSTKLEDSAMYFCATKLSGNSPLHFGNGTRLTVT.

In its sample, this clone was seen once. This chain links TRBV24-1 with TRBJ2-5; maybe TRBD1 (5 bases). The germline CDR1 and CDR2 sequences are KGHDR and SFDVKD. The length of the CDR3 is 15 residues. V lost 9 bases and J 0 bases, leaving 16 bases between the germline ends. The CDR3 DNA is TGTGCCACCGCGAAGGGTTCAGGGTACCAAGAGACCCAGTACTTC. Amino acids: CATAKGSGYQETQYF.

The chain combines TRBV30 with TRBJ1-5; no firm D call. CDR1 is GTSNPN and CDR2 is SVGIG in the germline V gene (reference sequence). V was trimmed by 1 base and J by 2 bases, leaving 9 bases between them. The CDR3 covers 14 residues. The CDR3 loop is CAWSADWRNQPQHF. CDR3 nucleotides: TGTGCCTGGAGTGCCGACTGGCGCAATCAGCCCCAGCATTTT.

This CDR3 is CASSGDLGLETQYF. The DNA for the CDR3 is TGTGCCAGCAGCGGTGACCTGGGGTTAGAGACCCAGTACTTC. The J gene is TRBJ2-5, the V gene TRBV9, with D uncertain. This CDR3 region has 14 residues. With 3 bases removed from V and 4 bases from J, the gap between germline ends came to 13 bases. CDR1 SGDLS and CDR2 YYNGEE come from the germline V gene. Complete variable domain (other parts from reference TRBV9 and TRBJ2-5): DSGVTQTPKHLITATGQRVTLRCSPRSGDLSVYWYQQSLDQGLQFLIQYYNGEERAKGNILERFSAQQFPDLHSELNLSSLELGDSALYFCASSGDLGLETQYFGPGTRLLVL.

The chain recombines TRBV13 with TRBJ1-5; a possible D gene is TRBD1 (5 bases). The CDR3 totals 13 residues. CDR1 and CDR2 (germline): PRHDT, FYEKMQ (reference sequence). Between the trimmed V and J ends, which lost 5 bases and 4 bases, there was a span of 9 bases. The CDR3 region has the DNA TGTGCCAGCAGCCCGGGGGGGAATCAGCCCCAGCATTTT. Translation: CASSPGGNQPQHF.